The rows below give T cell receptor beta chains drawn from one sample of a study of blood T cell repertoires in COVID-19. Repertoires were generated with immunoSEQ multiplex PCR, while TCRdb's copy carries only in-frame clones and drops some. The sample carries almost 300,000 clones, about 90% recorded once. The sequenced sample was peripheral blood. These receptors came from a woman aged 25 to 45 with COVID-19, enrolled during active disease. Both conserved end residues are part of each CDR3. The order of the fields is D gene, V gene, J gene, clone size, CDR3 protein, CDR3 DNA. The D gene is left open where the match is weak. Size is stated for part of the rows, as once, few or many counts, or as a class when the clone is expanded.

d_call: -
v_call: TRBV13
j_call: TRBJ1-6
clone_size: -
cdr3_aa: CASSPTRATGFNSPLHF
cdr3_nt: TGTGCCAGCAGCCCCACTCGGGCCACAGGGTTTAATTCACCCCTCCACTTT

d_call: TRBD2
v_call: TRBV24-1
j_call: TRBJ2-5
clone_size: -
cdr3_aa: CATNPGLAGKETQYF
cdr3_nt: TGTGCCACCAACCCGGGACTAGCGGGGAAAGAGACCCAGTACTTC

d_call: -
v_call: TRBV5-4
j_call: TRBJ2-7
clone_size: few
cdr3_aa: CASSLAIVPGGRPYEQYF
cdr3_nt: TGTGCCAGCAGCTTGGCAATTGTTCCGGGGGGCCGACCATACGAGCAGTACTTC

d_call: -
v_call: TRBV10-3
j_call: TRBJ1-2
clone_size: few
cdr3_aa: CAIRKGDYGYTF
cdr3_nt: TGTGCCATCAGAAAGGGGGACTATGGCTACACCTTC

d_call: -
v_call: TRBV5-1
j_call: TRBJ1-4
clone_size: -
cdr3_aa: CASTQGLPNEKLFF
cdr3_nt: TGCGCCAGCACCCAGGGACTCCCTAATGAAAAACTGTTTTTT

d_call: TRBD2
v_call: TRBV19
j_call: TRBJ2-3
clone_size: -
cdr3_aa: CASSIGLAGLDTQYF
cdr3_nt: TGTGCCAGTAGTATCGGCCTAGCGGGGCTTGATACGCAGTATTTT

d_call: TRBD1
v_call: TRBV19
j_call: TRBJ1-2
clone_size: -
cdr3_aa: CASSNRGGYGYTF
cdr3_nt: TGTGCCAGTAGTAACAGGGGGGGCTATGGCTACACCTTC

d_call: -
v_call: TRBV6-6
j_call: TRBJ2-5
clone_size: -
cdr3_aa: CASRKDRGETQYF
cdr3_nt: TGTGCCAGCAGAAAAGACAGAGGAGAGACCCAGTACTTC

d_call: -
v_call: TRBV19
j_call: TRBJ1-5
clone_size: -
cdr3_aa: CASSMITLNQPQHF
cdr3_nt: TGTGCCAGTAGTATGATAACACTAAATCAGCCCCAGCATTTT

d_call: -
v_call: TRBV7-2
j_call: TRBJ2-7
clone_size: -
cdr3_aa: CASSLVRAFVYEQYF
cdr3_nt: TGTGCCAGCAGCTTAGTCAGGGCTTTCGTGTACGAGCAGTACTTC

d_call: TRBD2
v_call: TRBV19
j_call: TRBJ2-1
clone_size: -
cdr3_aa: CASSITGGLNEQFF
cdr3_nt: TGTGCCAGTAGTATTACGGGGGGGCTGAATGAGCAGTTCTTC

d_call: -
v_call: TRBV19
j_call: TRBJ1-3
clone_size: -
cdr3_aa: CASSNGGAGNTIYF
cdr3_nt: TGTGCCAGTAGTAATGGCGGAGCCGGAAACACCATATATTTT

d_call: -
v_call: TRBV19
j_call: TRBJ1-2
clone_size: -
cdr3_aa: CASSIVTGTNYGYTF
cdr3_nt: TGTGCCAGTAGTATAGTAACGGGGACTAACTATGGCTACACCTTC

d_call: -
v_call: TRBV19
j_call: TRBJ2-2
clone_size: once
cdr3_aa: CASRLSSLSTGELFF
cdr3_nt: TGTGCCAGTAGACTAAGTAGCTTGAGCACCGGGGAGCTGTTTTTT

d_call: TRBD2
v_call: TRBV28
j_call: TRBJ2-3
clone_size: -
cdr3_aa: CAIGGLQYTDTQYF
cdr3_nt: TGTGCCATTGGGGGACTACAGTACACAGATACGCAGTATTTT

d_call: TRBD2
v_call: TRBV4-2
j_call: TRBJ2-7
clone_size: -
cdr3_aa: CASSQLAGGPYGQYF
cdr3_nt: TGTGCCAGCAGCCAACTAGCGGGGGGTCCCTACGGGCAGTACTTC

d_call: -
v_call: TRBV7-2
j_call: TRBJ2-6
clone_size: -
cdr3_aa: CASSLVGAGANVLTF
cdr3_nt: TGTGCCAGCAGCTTAGTAGGGGCTGGGGCCAACGTCCTGACTTTC

d_call: -
v_call: TRBV7-9
j_call: TRBJ2-7
clone_size: -
cdr3_aa: CASSTTPGSPPSYEQYF
cdr3_nt: TGTGCCAGCAGCACGACTCCGGGGAGCCCCCCCTCCTACGAGCAGTACTTC

d_call: -
v_call: TRBV5-1
j_call: TRBJ2-2
clone_size: -
cdr3_aa: CASSYVQGITGELFF
cdr3_nt: TGCGCCAGCAGCTATGTCCAGGGTATAACCGGGGAGCTGTTTTTT

d_call: -
v_call: TRBV3-1/TRBV3-2
j_call: TRBJ1-1
clone_size: -
cdr3_aa: CASSSLGGDIANTEAFF
cdr3_nt: TGTGCCAGCAGCTCGCTAGGAGGAGATATTGCGAACACTGAAGCTTTCTTT

d_call: -
v_call: TRBV6-6
j_call: TRBJ2-7
clone_size: -
cdr3_aa: CASSYSAGGLYEQYF
cdr3_nt: TGTGCCAGCAGTTACTCGGCAGGGGGACTCTACGAGCAGTACTTC

d_call: TRBD2
v_call: TRBV9
j_call: TRBJ2-3
clone_size: -
cdr3_aa: CASSVGAGEGADTQYF
cdr3_nt: TGTGCCAGCAGCGTTGGTGCGGGGGAGGGCGCAGATACGCAGTATTTT

d_call: -
v_call: TRBV12-1
j_call: TRBJ2-1
clone_size: -
cdr3_aa: CASQASGGDLYNEQFF
cdr3_nt: TGTGCCAGCCAGGCTTCGGGGGGGGATCTATACAATGAGCAGTTCTTC

d_call: -
v_call: TRBV5-4
j_call: TRBJ1-6
clone_size: -
cdr3_aa: CASSLTGRSYSPLHF
cdr3_nt: TGTGCCAGCAGCTTGACAGGGCGATCGTATTCACCCCTCCACTTT

d_call: -
v_call: TRBV3-1/TRBV3-2
j_call: TRBJ2-3
clone_size: once
cdr3_aa: CASSRRGATDTQYF
cdr3_nt: TGTGCCAGCAGCCGCCGCGGGGCGACAGATACGCAGTATTTT

d_call: -
v_call: TRBV27
j_call: TRBJ2-7
clone_size: -
cdr3_aa: CASSPLVLALNEQYF
cdr3_nt: TGTGCCAGCAGTCCCCTAGTACTCGCTTTGAACGAGCAGTACTTC

d_call: TRBD1
v_call: TRBV7-9
j_call: TRBJ1-1
clone_size: -
cdr3_aa: CASSSRQGEAFF
cdr3_nt: TGTGCCAGCAGCTCAAGACAGGGTGAAGCTTTCTTT

d_call: TRBD2
v_call: TRBV5-4
j_call: TRBJ2-5
clone_size: -
cdr3_aa: CASSSKRGGETQYF
cdr3_nt: TGTGCCAGCAGTTCAAAGCGGGGGGGCGAGACCCAGTACTTC

d_call: -
v_call: TRBV2
j_call: TRBJ2-4
clone_size: -
cdr3_aa: CASLGLAKNIQYF
cdr3_nt: TGTGCCAGCTTAGGACTAGCCAAAAACATTCAGTACTTC

d_call: -
v_call: TRBV4-1
j_call: TRBJ2-1
clone_size: -
cdr3_aa: CASSQGYGGLNEQFF
cdr3_nt: TGCGCCAGCAGCCAGGGCTATGGCGGGCTCAATGAGCAGTTCTTC

d_call: -
v_call: TRBV5-1
j_call: TRBJ2-7
clone_size: -
cdr3_aa: CASSLELTSSYEQYF
cdr3_nt: TGCGCCAGCAGCTTGGAACTTACGAGCTCCTACGAGCAGTACTTC

d_call: -
v_call: TRBV7-6
j_call: TRBJ1-5
clone_size: -
cdr3_aa: CASSLAAGPNQPQHF
cdr3_nt: TGTGCCAGCAGCTTAGCGGCAGGGCCCAATCAGCCCCAGCATTTT

d_call: -
v_call: TRBV6-5
j_call: TRBJ1-5
clone_size: -
cdr3_aa: CASTLQSSNQPQHF
cdr3_nt: TGTGCCAGCACCCTACAGAGTAGCAATCAGCCCCAGCATTTT

d_call: -
v_call: TRBV6-5
j_call: TRBJ1-5
clone_size: -
cdr3_aa: CASSYSQGVNQPQHF
cdr3_nt: TGTGCCAGCAGTTACTCGCAAGGAGTCAATCAGCCCCAGCATTTT

d_call: -
v_call: TRBV11-2
j_call: TRBJ2-7
clone_size: -
cdr3_aa: CASTWSPGDYEQYF
cdr3_nt: TGTGCCAGCACCTGGTCGCCGGGGGACTACGAGCAGTACTTC

d_call: TRBD1
v_call: TRBV7-8
j_call: TRBJ1-2
clone_size: -
cdr3_aa: CASSLVHPGQGNGYTF
cdr3_nt: TGTGCCAGCAGCTTAGTCCATCCCGGACAGGGGAATGGCTACACCTTC

d_call: -
v_call: TRBV5-6
j_call: TRBJ1-1
clone_size: -
cdr3_aa: CASSSQGTEAFF
cdr3_nt: TGTGCCAGCAGCTCCCAGGGTACTGAAGCTTTCTTT

d_call: -
v_call: TRBV9
j_call: TRBJ1-5
clone_size: -
cdr3_aa: CASSERPGTHNQPQHF
cdr3_nt: TGTGCCAGCAGCGAGAGACCCGGGACTCACAATCAGCCCCAGCATTTT